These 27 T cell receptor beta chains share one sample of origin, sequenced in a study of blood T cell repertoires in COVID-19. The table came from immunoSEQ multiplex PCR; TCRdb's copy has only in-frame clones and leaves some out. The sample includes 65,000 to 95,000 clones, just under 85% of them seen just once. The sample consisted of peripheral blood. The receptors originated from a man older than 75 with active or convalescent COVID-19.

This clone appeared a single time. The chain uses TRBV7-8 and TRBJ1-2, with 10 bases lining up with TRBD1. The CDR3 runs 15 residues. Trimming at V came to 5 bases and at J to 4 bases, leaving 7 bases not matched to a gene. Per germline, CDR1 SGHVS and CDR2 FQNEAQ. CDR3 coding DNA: TGTGCCAGCAGCGAGGACTGGACAGGGGGCTATGGCTACACCTTC. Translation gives CASSEDWTGGYGYTF.

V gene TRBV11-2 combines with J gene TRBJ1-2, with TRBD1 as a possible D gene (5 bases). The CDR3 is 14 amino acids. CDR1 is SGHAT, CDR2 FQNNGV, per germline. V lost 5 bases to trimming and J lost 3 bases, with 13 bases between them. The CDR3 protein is CASSRLLGHYGYTF. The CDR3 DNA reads TGTGCCAGCAGCCGACTCCTGGGGCACTATGGCTACACCTTC.

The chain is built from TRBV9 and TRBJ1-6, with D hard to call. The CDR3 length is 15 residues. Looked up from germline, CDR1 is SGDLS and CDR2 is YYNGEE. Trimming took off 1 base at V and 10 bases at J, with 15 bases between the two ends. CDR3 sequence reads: CASSVKSGLGSPLHF. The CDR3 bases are TGTGCCAGCAGCGTAAAGTCGGGTCTCGGCTCACCCCTCCACTTT.

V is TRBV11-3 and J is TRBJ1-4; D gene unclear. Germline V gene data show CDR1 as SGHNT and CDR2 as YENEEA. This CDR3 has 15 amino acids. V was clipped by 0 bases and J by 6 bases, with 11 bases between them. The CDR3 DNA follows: TGTGCCAGCAGCTTAGATCGAACAGAATATGAAAAACTGTTTTTT. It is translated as CASSLDRTEYEKLFF.

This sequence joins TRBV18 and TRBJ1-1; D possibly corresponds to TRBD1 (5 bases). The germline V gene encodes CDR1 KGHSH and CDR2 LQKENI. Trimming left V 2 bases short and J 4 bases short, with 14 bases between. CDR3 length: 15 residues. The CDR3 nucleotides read TGTGCCAGCTCACCAGATGGTAAAAGGGGCACTGAAGCTTTCTTT. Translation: CASSPDGKRGTEAFF. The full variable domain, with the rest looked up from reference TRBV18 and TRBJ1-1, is NAGVMQNPRHLVRRRGQEARLRCSPMKGHSHVYWYRQLPEEGLKFMVYLQKENIIDESGMPKERFSAEFPKEGPSILRIQQVVRGDSAAYFCASSPDGKRGTEAFFGQGTRLTVV.

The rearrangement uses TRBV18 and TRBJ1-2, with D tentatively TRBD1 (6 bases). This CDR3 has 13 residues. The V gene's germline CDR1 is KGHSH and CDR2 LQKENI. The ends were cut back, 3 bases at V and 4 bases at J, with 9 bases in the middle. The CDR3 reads CASSPMDSYGYTF. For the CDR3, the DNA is TGTGCCAGCTCACCGATGGACAGCTATGGCTACACCTTC.

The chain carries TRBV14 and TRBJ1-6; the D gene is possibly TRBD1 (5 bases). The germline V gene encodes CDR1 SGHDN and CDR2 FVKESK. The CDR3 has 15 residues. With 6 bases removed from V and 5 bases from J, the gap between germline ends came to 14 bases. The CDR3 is CASRQLDSHNSPLHF. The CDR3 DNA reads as TGTGCCAGCAGACAACTCGACAGTCATAATTCACCCCTCCACTTT.

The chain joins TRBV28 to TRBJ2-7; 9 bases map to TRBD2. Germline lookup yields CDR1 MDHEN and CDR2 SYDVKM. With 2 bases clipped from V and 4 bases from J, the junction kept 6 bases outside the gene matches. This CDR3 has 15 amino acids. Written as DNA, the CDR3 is TGTGCCAGCAGTTTAGCAGCGGGAGGTACGTACGAGCAGTACGTC. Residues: CASSLAAGGTYEQYV.

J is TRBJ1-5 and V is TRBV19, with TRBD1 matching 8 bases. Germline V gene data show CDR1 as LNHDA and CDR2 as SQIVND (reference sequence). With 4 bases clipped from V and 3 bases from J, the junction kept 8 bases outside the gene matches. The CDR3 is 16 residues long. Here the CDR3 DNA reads TGTGCCAGTAGTACTGACAGGGGTCGAGACAATCAGCCCCAGCATTTT. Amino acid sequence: CASSTDRGRDNQPQHF.

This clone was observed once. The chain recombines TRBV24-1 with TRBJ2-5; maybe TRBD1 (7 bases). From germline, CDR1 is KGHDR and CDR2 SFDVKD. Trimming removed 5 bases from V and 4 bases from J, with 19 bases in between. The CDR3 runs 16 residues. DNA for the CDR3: TGTGCCACCAGTGGAGGAGGGGGCGATGTCTTAGAGACCCAGTACTTC. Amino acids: CATSGGGGDVLETQYF.

CDR3 sequence: CASRGTDEKLFF. DNA of the CDR3: TGTGCCAGCAGGGGGACAGATGAAAAACTGTTTTTT. The chain carries TRBV25-1 and TRBJ1-4; 7 bases are shared with TRBD1. The CDR3 is made up of 12 amino acids. Germline CDR1 MGHDK, CDR2 SYGVNS. Trimming at V came to 6 bases and at J to 6 bases, leaving 1 base not matched to a gene. The full variable domain, its missing parts supplied by reference TRBV25-1 and TRBJ1-4, is EADIYQTPRYLVIGTGKKITLECSQTMGHDKMYWYQQDPGMELHLIHYSYGVNSTEKGDLSSESTVSRIRTEHFPLTLESARPSHTSQYLCASRGTDEKLFFGSGTQLSVL.

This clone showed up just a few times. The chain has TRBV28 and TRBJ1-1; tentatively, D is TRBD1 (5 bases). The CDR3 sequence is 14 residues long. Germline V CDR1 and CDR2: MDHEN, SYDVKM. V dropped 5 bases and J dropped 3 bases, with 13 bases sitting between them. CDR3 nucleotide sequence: TGTGCCAGCAGTGCCCCAGGGTCTGACACTGAAGCTTTCTTT. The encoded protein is CASSAPGSDTEAFF.

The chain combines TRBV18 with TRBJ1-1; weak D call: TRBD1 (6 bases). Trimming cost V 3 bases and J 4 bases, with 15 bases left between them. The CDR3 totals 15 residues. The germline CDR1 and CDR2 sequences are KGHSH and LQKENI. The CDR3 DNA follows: TGTGCCAGCTCACCCAGGACAGAAGGGTCCACTGAAGCTTTCTTT. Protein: CASSPRTEGSTEAFF.

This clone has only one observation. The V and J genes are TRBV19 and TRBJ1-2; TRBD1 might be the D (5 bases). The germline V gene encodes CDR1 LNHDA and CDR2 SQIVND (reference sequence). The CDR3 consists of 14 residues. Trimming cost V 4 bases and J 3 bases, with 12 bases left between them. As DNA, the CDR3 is TGTGCCAGTAGTACGGGGGGGACGGACTATGGCTACACCTTC. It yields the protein CASSTGGTDYGYTF.

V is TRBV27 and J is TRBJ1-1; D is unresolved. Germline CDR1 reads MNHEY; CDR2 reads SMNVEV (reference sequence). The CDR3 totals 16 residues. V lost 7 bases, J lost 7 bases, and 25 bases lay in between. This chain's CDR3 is CASTVHPKWRSGEAFF. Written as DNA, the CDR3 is TGTGCCAGCACCGTGCACCCCAAATGGAGATCTGGTGAAGCTTTCTTT.

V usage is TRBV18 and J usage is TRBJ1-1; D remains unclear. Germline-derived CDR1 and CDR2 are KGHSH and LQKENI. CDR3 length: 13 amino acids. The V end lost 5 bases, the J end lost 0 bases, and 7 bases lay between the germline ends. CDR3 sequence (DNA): TGTGCCAGCTCAGGGCGGGTGAACACTGAAGCTTTCTTT. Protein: CASSGRVNTEAFF.

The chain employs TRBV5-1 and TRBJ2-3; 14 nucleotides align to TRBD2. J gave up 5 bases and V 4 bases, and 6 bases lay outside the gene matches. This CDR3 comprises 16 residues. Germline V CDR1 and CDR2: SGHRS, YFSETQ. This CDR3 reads CASSPGGTSGGDTQYF. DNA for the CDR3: TGCGCCAGCAGCCCGGGTGGGACTAGCGGGGGAGATACGCAGTATTTT.

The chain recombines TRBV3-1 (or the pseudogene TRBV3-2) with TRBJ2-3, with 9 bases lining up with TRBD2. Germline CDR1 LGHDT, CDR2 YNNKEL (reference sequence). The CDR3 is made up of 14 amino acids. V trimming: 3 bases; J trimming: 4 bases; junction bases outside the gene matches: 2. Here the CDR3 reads CASSHRTSADTQYF. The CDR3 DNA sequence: TGTGCCAGCAGCCATAGGACTAGCGCAGATACGCAGTATTTT.

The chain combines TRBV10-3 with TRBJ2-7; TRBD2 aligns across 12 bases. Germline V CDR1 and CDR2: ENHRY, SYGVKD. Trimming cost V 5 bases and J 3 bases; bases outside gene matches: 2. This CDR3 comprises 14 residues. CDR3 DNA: TGTGCCATCAGTAAGACTAGCGGGAGCTACGAGCAGTACGTC. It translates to CAISKTSGSYEQYV.

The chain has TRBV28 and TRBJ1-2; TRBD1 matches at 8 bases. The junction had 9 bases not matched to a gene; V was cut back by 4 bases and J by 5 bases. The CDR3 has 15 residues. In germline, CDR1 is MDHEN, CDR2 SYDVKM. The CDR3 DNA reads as TGTGCCAGCAGTTCAGGGGGCTCTTTTAGATATGGCTACACCTTC. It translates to CASSSGGSFRYGYTF.

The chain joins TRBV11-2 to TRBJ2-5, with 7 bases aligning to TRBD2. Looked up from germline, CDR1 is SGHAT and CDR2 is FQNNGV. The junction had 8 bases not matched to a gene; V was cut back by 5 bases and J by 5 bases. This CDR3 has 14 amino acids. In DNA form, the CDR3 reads TGTGCCAGCAGCAGAGAGCGGGGTGTGGAGACCCAGTACTTC. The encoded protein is CASSRERGVETQYF.

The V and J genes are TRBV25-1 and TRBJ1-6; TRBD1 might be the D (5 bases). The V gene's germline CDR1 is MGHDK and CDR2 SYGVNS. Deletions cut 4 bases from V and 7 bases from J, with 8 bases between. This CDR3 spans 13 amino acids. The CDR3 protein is CASSVRGNSPLHF. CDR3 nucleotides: TGTGCCAGCAGTGTTAGGGGCAATTCACCCCTCCACTTT. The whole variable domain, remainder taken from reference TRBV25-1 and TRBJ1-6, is EADIYQTPRYLVIGTGKKITLECSQTMGHDKMYWYQQDPGMELHLIHYSYGVNSTEKGDLSSESTVSRIRTEHFPLTLESARPSHTSQYLCASSVRGNSPLHFGNGTRLTVT.

Here the CDR3 reads CATSGATNTDTQYF. The CDR3 region has the DNA TGTGCCACCAGTGGGGCCACAAACACAGATACGCAGTATTTT. J is TRBJ2-3 and V is TRBV24-1; no definite D call. Trimming removed 5 bases at V and 2 bases at J, with 10 bases between. The length of the CDR3 is 14 residues. Germline assignment: CDR1 KGHDR and CDR2 SFDVKD.

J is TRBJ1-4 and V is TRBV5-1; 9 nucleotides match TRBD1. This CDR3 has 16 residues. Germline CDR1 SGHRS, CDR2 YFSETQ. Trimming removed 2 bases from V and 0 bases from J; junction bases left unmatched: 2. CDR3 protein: CASSLQGAPTNEKLFF. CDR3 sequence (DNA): TGCGCCAGCAGCTTACAGGGGGCCCCAACTAATGAAAAACTGTTTTTT.

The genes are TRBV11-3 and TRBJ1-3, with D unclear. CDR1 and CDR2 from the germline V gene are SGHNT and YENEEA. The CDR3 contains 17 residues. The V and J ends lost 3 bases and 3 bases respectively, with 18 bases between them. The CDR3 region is CASSFMAGPAGGNTIYF. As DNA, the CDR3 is TGTGCCAGCAGCTTTATGGCTGGCCCGGCGGGTGGAAACACCATATATTTT.

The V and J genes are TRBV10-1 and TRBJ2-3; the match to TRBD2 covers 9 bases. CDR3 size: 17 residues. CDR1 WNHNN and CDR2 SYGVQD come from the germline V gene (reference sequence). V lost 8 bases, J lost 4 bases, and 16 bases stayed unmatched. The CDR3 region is CASGPGGSGGRADTQYF. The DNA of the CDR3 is TGCGCCAGCGGCCCCGGTGGAAGCGGGGGGAGGGCAGATACGCAGTATTTT.

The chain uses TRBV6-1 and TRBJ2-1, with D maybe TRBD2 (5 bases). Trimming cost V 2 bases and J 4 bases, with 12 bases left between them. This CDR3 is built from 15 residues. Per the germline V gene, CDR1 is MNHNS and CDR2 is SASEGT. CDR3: CASSEQSGIYNEQFF. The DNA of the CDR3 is TGTGCCAGCAGTGAACAGTCCGGGATTTACAATGAGCAGTTCTTC.